This TCR beta chain was observed in a study of blood T cell repertoires in COVID-19. This table comes from immunoSEQ multiplex PCR, and its TCRdb copy is limited to in-frame clones, with some not included. The table includes almost 85,000 clones, around 83% detected once. There are a few counts of this clone. The CDR3 length is 14 residues. CDR1 MDHEN and CDR2 SYDVKM come from the germline V gene. After removal of 4 bases from V and 4 bases from J, the junction contained 6 bases not matched to a gene. The sequence derives from a man older than 75 with active or convalescent COVID-19. The specimen sequenced was peripheral blood. The chain recombines TRBV28 with TRBJ1-2; TRBD1 matches 7 bases. The CDR3 DNA follows: TGTGCCAGCAGTTCGCCCGGGACAGCCTATGGCTACACCTTC. Amino acid sequence: CASSSPGTAYGYTF.